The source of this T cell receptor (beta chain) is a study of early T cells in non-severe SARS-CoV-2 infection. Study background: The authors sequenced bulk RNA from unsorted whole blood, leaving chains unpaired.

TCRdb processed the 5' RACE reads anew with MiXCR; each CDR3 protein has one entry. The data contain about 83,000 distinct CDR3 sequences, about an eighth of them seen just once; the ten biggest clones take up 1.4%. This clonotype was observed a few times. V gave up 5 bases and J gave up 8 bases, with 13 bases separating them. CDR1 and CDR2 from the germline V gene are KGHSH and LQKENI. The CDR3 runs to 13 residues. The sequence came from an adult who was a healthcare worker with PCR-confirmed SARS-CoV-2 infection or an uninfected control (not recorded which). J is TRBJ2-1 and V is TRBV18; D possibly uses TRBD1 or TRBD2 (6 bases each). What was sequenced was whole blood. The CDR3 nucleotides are TGTGCCAGCTCAGATTTGGGGGGCTATGAGCAGTTCTTC. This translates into CASSDLGGYEQFF.